A single sample gave rise to the 3 T cell receptor beta chains below, sequenced in a study. TCRdb analysed the 5' RACE reads with MiXCR anew, one entry per CDR3 protein. The sample gives over 45,000 distinct CDR3 sequences, roughly 28% of which show up once; less than 2.5% is in the top ten. Tregs were sorted as CD4+CD25+CD127-/low cells. The source material was tumor-infiltrating Tregs sorted from the breast tumor. These receptors came from a female donor with breast cancer.

This clonotype was recorded a few times. The CDR3 reads CASCPTGASFRQHF. For the CDR3, the DNA is TGTGCCAGCTGTCCCACAGGGGCCTCATTTCGTCAGCATTTT. This chain uses TRBV6-6 with TRBJ1-5; 7 positions agree with TRBD1. Trimming at V came to 8 bases and at J to 13 bases, leaving 17 bases not matched to a gene. CDR1 and CDR2 (germline): MNHNY, SVGAGI (reference sequence). The CDR3 runs to 14 residues.

The gene calls are TRBV20-1 and TRBJ1-2, with 9 bases matching TRBD1. This CDR3 region has 13 residues. Germline loops: CDR1 DFQATT, CDR2 SNEGSKA (reference sequence). V lost 6 bases and J lost 8; bases outside the gene matches: 10. DNA for the CDR3: TGCAGTGCCTCCGGGACAGGGAGACCAGGCTACACCTTC. Translation: CSASGTGRPGYTF.

Regarding this clonotype: Relative to the germline gene, one junction end is altered; a read error may explain this. The chain has TRBV6-2 or TRBV6-3 and TRBJ1-1; D remains unclear. CDR1 and CDR2 from the germline V gene are MNHEY and SVGEGT. The CDR3 spans 14 residues. The chain's CDR3 is CASSYSVRNTEALF. Here the CDR3 DNA reads TGTGCCAGCAGTTACTCGGTGCGGAACACTGAAGCTCTCTTT.